This TCR beta chain was sequenced in a study of radiotherapy plus CTLA-4 blockade in lung cancer. General observations from the study: After radiotherapy and ipilimumab, tumor-derived clones expanded in peripheral blood.

This clone appeared a few times. Antigen specificity is unknown. Profiling relied on immunoSEQ multiplex PCR, and the TCRdb table lists in-frame clones only, not all of them. The sample shows 55,000 to 65,000 clones, approximately 76% of them seen only once. The sample consisted of peripheral blood, taken from a patient treated with radiotherapy plus ipilimumab. The sequence came from a human donor with non-small cell lung cancer who had a complete response to radiotherapy plus ipilimumab.

For the CDR3, the DNA is TGTGCCAGCAGTTCCAGACAGGGCGGGACCTACGAGCAGTACTTC. This gives the protein CASSSRQGGTYEQYF. This sequence joins TRBV6-5 and TRBJ2-7, with D perhaps matching TRBD1 (7 bases). The V end lost 4 bases, the J end lost 2 bases, and 15 bases lay between the germline ends. Germline V gene data show CDR1 as MNHEY and CDR2 as SVGAGI. This CDR3 comprises 15 residues.